Below, 14 T cell receptor beta chains from the same sample are listed, as sequenced in a study of T cell responses to AZD1222 COVID-19 vaccine. The method was immunoSEQ multiplex PCR; TCRdb's version includes in-frame clones alone and lacks a portion of them. Of 130,000 to 150,000 clones in the sample, around nine tenths are singletons; the top ten hold under 2%. This specimen was peripheral blood, taken 28 days after the second AZD1222 dose. These TCRs come from an adult who received the AZD1222 COVID-19 vaccine.

V is TRBV6-5 and J is TRBJ1-3; D is uncertain. V was cut by 7 bases and J by 3 bases, with 7 bases left in between. This CDR3 region has 12 residues. Germline V gene lookup returns CDR1 MNHEY and CDR2 SVGAGI. DNA of the CDR3: TGTGCCAGCACCCGCGATGGAAACACCATATATTTT. It specifies CASTRDGNTIYF.

The CDR3 region is CASSQQSVQGLHNSPLHF. The CDR3 DNA reads as TGTGCCAGCAGCCAGCAAAGTGTACAGGGACTCCATAATTCACCCCTCCACTTT. V gene TRBV14 combines with J gene TRBJ1-6, with D perhaps TRBD1 (6 bases). The ends were cut back, 3 bases at V and 5 bases at J, with 20 bases in the middle. Looked up from germline, CDR1 is SGHDN and CDR2 is FVKESK. This CDR3 contains 18 residues.

The chain has TRBV6-4 and TRBJ2-1; D not resolved. The CDR3 runs to 15 residues. Per the germline V gene, CDR1 is MRHNA and CDR2 is SNTAGT. V was cut by 0 bases and J by 4 bases, with 10 bases left in between. The CDR3 DNA is TGTGCCAGCAGTGACTCGGGGTCAGCGTACAATGAGCAGTTCTTC. This sequence encodes CASSDSGSAYNEQFF.

This chain connects TRBV7-2 to TRBJ2-7; no reliable D call. Germline V gives CDR1 SGHTA, CDR2 FQGNSA. Trimming left V 8 bases short and J 3 bases short, with 14 bases between. The CDR3 is 13 amino acids. CDR3 sequence reads: CASRSLLRYEQYF. The CDR3 coding sequence is TGTGCCAGCCGGTCTCTGCTTCGCTACGAGCAGTACTTC. Full variable domain (remainder filled in from reference TRBV7-2 and TRBJ2-7): GAGVSQSPSNKVTEKGKDVELRCDPISGHTALYWYRQSLGQGLEFLIYFQGNSAPDKSGLPSDRFSAERTGGSVSTLTIQRTQQEDSAVYLCASRSLLRYEQYFGPGTRLTVT.

The genes are TRBV28 and TRBJ2-3; D not certain. The germline V gene has CDR1 MDHEN and CDR2 SYDVKM. Trimming took off 5 bases at V and 5 bases at J, with 8 bases between the two ends. The CDR3 covers 12 residues. The CDR3 spells CASSPPVDTQYF. The DNA for the CDR3 is TGTGCCAGCAGTCCCCCGGTAGATACGCAGTATTTT. Using reference TRBV28 and TRBJ2-3 for the parts outside the CDR3, the full variable domain is DVKVTQSSRYLVKRTGEKVFLECVQDMDHENMFWYRQDPGLGLRLIYFSYDVKMKEKGDIPEGYSVSREKKERFSLILESASTNQTSMYLCASSPPVDTQYFGPGTRLTVL.

This clone showed up just once. The J gene is TRBJ2-7, the V gene TRBV29-1, with TRBD2 matching 7 bases. The CDR3 covers 14 residues. Germline values: CDR1 SQVTM, CDR2 ANQGSEA. Trimming removed 4 bases from V and 2 bases from J; junction bases left unmatched: 8. CDR3 residues: CSVAFARETYEQYF. The CDR3 bases are TGCAGCGTTGCCTTCGCGCGGGAGACCTACGAGCAGTACTTC.

The rearrangement uses TRBV20-1 and TRBJ2-4; 7 bases align to TRBD1. The V and J ends lost 3 bases and 7 bases, in that order; junction bases with no gene match: 12. The germline V gene encodes CDR1 DFQATT and CDR2 SNEGSKA (reference sequence). The CDR3 totals 15 residues. For the CDR3, the DNA is TGCAGTGCTAGTGGGGACAGCCCTTCGGGGAACATTCAGTACTTC. Its protein is CSASGDSPSGNIQYF.

This clone was detected only once. The chain has TRBV7-2 and TRBJ1-1; D might be TRBD1 (6 bases). The CDR3 totals 15 residues. V lost 0 bases, J lost 5 bases, and 13 bases lay in between. CDR1 is SGHTA, CDR2 FQGNSA, per germline. This CDR3 is CASSLAGGAGTEAFF. CDR3 nucleotide sequence: TGTGCCAGCAGCTTAGCTGGGGGCGCGGGAACTGAAGCTTTCTTT.

The chain employs TRBV11-2 and TRBJ2-2, with D possibly matching TRBD2 (5 bases). The germline CDR1 and CDR2 sequences are SGHAT and FQNNGV. Trimming cost V 5 bases and J 0 bases, with 10 bases left between them. CDR3 length equals 15 residues. CDR3 in DNA: TGTGCCAGCAGCCTCGGGGTACCGAACACCGGGGAGCTGTTTTTT. Translation: CASSLGVPNTGELFF.

Written as DNA, the CDR3 is TGTGCCAGCACCTCCCTTCGACAGGGGCATGGCTACACCTTC. Translation: CASTSLRQGHGYTF. The genes are TRBV11-2 and TRBJ1-2, with 8 bases identical to TRBD1. The CDR3 consists of 14 residues. V was clipped by 7 bases and J by 6 bases; unmatched bases: 10. Germline V CDR1 and CDR2: SGHAT, FQNNGV. Combining the CDR3 with reference TRBV11-2 and TRBJ1-2 gives the whole variable domain EAGVAQSPRYKIIEKRQSVAFWCNPISGHATLYWYQQILGQGPKLLIQFQNNGVVDDSQLPKDRFSAERLKGVDSTLKIQPAKLEDSAVYLCASTSLRQGHGYTFGSGTRLTVV.

In its sample, this clone was seen once. This chain joins TRBV6-5 and TRBJ1-1, with unresolved D. V lost 0 bases and J 5 bases, leaving 13 bases between the germline ends. This CDR3 is built from 15 residues. Germline V CDR1 and CDR2: MNHEY, SVGAGI. CDR3 residues: CASSYSALGGTEAFF. The CDR3 DNA reads as TGTGCCAGCAGTTACTCCGCTCTGGGTGGGACTGAAGCTTTCTTT.

The chain couples TRBV7-8 to TRBJ2-6; no definite D call. The CDR3 has 14 residues. With 6 bases removed from V and 4 bases from J, the gap between germline ends came to 10 bases. Germline CDR1 and CDR2: SGHVS and FQNEAQ. The CDR3 is CASRPRLGANVLTF. CDR3 DNA: TGTGCCAGCAGACCCCGGCTGGGGGCCAACGTCCTGACTTTC.

The chain has TRBV11-2 and TRBJ1-4; D is perhaps TRBD1 (5 bases). Germline CDR1 reads SGHAT; CDR2 reads FQNNGV. V lost 1 base, J lost 8 bases, and 20 bases lay in between. The CDR3 is 17 residues long. CDR3: CASSLGASKGRGEKLFF. In DNA form, the CDR3 reads TGTGCCAGCAGCTTAGGCGCCTCGAAGGGGCGAGGGGAAAAACTGTTTTTT.

This chain joins TRBV6-2 or TRBV6-3 and TRBJ1-5; no clear D gene. The CDR3 is 12 residues long. Trimming pared 2 bases from V and 9 bases from J, leaving 8 bases between. Germline CDR1 and CDR2: MNHEY and SVGEGT. The CDR3 DNA reads TGTGCCAGCAGTTACCCAGTGGGGCCCCAGCATTTT. Amino acids: CASSYPVGPQHF.